The rows below give T cell receptor beta chains drawn from one sample of a study of blood T cell repertoires in COVID-19. The data were produced by immunoSEQ multiplex PCR, yet TCRdb's version contains in-frame clones alone and is incomplete. The profile shows 310,000 or so clones, approximately 84% of them singletons. Sequences were obtained from peripheral blood. These receptors all come from a woman in her twenties or thirties who had recovered from COVID-19. CDR3s include the opening cysteine and the closing phenylalanine or tryptophan. The D gene is left open where the match is weak. Some rows have no size entry. The others give once, few or many, or a class for an expanded clone.

j_call d_call v_call clone_size cdr3_nt cdr3_aa
TRBJ2-1 TRBD2 TRBV18 . TGTGCCAGCTCACCACGCGCTCCCCACGCTTTAGGACTAGCGGGATTTGGGGAGCAGTTCTTC CASSPRAPHALGLAGFGEQFF
TRBJ2-7 . TRBV5-1 . TGCGCCAGCAGCTTGGATCGGGAGCAGTACTTC CASSLDREQYF
TRBJ2-5 . TRBV5-5 . TGTGCCAGCAGCCAAATCAAACAGGGTGGTGAGACCCAGTACTTC CASSQIKQGGETQYF
TRBJ2-3 TRBD2 TRBV6-5 . TGTGCCAGCCGACTAGCGGATACGCAGTATTTT CASRLADTQYF
TRBJ1-1 TRBD1 TRBV29-1 once TGCAGCGTTGAGACGGGCACAGGGGCGAACACTGAAGCTTTCTTT CSVETGTGANTEAFF
TRBJ2-7 TRBD2 TRBV18 . TGTGCCAGCTCACTAGGACTAGCGGGAGCCTACGAGCAGTACTTC CASSLGLAGAYEQYF
TRBJ1-4 . TRBV3-1/TRBV3-2 . TGTGCCAGCAGCCAGGGACAAAAAGAAAAACTGTTTTTT CASSQGQKEKLFF
TRBJ1-1 TRBD1 TRBV19 . TGTGCCAGTAGTTACGGGACAGGGGAGACTGAAGCTTTCTTT CASSYGTGETEAFF
TRBJ2-1 TRBD2 TRBV9 . TGTGCCAGCAGCGTAACTAGCGGACGCGATGAGCAGTTCTTC CASSVTSGRDEQFF
TRBJ1-1 . TRBV6-5 . TGTGCCAGCAGTCAACGACGGGAGAACACTGAAGCTTTCTTT CASSQRRENTEAFF
TRBJ2-1 . TRBV6-2/TRBV6-3 . TGTGCCAGCAGTTATAGTTACAATGAGCAGTTCTTC CASSYSYNEQFF
TRBJ1-2 . TRBV5-1 . TGCGCCAGCAGCTTGGACCGGGAGGACTATGGCTACACCTTC CASSLDREDYGYTF
TRBJ2-1 . TRBV5-6 . TGTGCCAGCAGCTTGGCGTACAGGGACAATGAGCAGTTCTTC CASSLAYRDNEQFF
TRBJ2-3 TRBD1 TRBV28 . TGTGCCAGCAGTTCAGCCGACAGGGGGCAAGATACGCAGTATTTT CASSSADRGQDTQYF
TRBJ1-5 . TRBV5-6 . TGTGCCAGCAGCTCTAAGGGGGGGGGCAATCAGCCCCAGCATTTT CASSSKGGGNQPQHF